This TCR beta chain was sequenced for a study of identical twins. The CDR3 has 17 amino acids. V lost 5 bases and J lost 4; bases outside the gene matches: 10. TCRdb passed the 5' RACE reads through MiXCR, listing each CDR3 protein once. The table lists about 900,000 distinct CDR3 sequences, approximately 13% of them singletons, with under 2% in the top ten. The data also belong to a second study, concerning yellow fever vaccine responses in identical twins.

Source material: PBMCs. The rearrangement joins TRBV12-3 or TRBV12-4 to TRBJ2-6, with 8 nucleotides matching TRBD1. This TCR was recovered from a woman under 30 in good health. In DNA, the CDR3 is TGTGCCAGCAGTCCCCAGGGGGCAGTCTCCGGGGCCAACGTCCTGACTTTC. It codes for CASSPQGAVSGANVLTF.